This is a list of T cell receptor beta chains from one sample in a study of blood T cell repertoires in COVID-19. Libraries were prepared by immunoSEQ multiplex PCR; TCRdb keeps only in-frame clonotypes and omits some of them. The sample consists of a few hundred thousand clones, about nine tenths of them appearing once. The sample taken for sequencing was peripheral blood. These receptors originate from a man aged 45-65 years with active or convalescent COVID-19. Both conserved end residues are part of each CDR3. Fields, in order: J gene, D gene, V gene, clone size, CDR3 DNA, CDR3 protein. D genes are given only for firm matches. Only some rows state a clone size, as once, few, many or a class for expanded clones.

TRBJ1-1,.,TRBV3-1/TRBV3-2,.,TGTGCCAGCAGCCAAGATTCGGGGGTTGGCGCTTTCTTT,CASSQDSGVGAFF
TRBJ2-5,.,TRBV11-2,.,TGTGCCAGCAGCTTAGATGGGCAGGGCTGGCAAGAGACCCAGTACTTC,CASSLDGQGWQETQYF
TRBJ2-2,.,TRBV15,.,TGTGCCACCAGCCTTAGACGGACTGACACCGGGGAGCTGTTTTTT,CATSLRRTDTGELFF
TRBJ1-1,TRBD1,TRBV7-9,.,TGTGCCAGCAGGACCCACAGGGGGCGAAGGAACACTGAAGCTTTCTTT,CASRTHRGRRNTEAFF
TRBJ2-1,TRBD2,TRBV18,once,TGTGCCAGCTCACCTACTGCGGGAGGAGGCAATGAGCAGTTCTTC,CASSPTAGGGNEQFF
TRBJ2-2,TRBD1,TRBV2,.,TGTGCCAGCAGTGAAATAGGGGGCCAAAACACCGGGGAGCTGTTTTTT,CASSEIGGQNTGELFF
TRBJ1-2,TRBD1,TRBV5-5,.,TGTGCCAGCAGCCAGATCCTCAGGGGGCAAAGTTACGGCTACACCTTC,CASSQILRGQSYGYTF
TRBJ1-2,TRBD1,TRBV27,.,TGTGCCAGCAAAACCGGGACAGGGACCTATGGCTACACCTTC,CASKTGTGTYGYTF
TRBJ1-2,.,TRBV6-5,.,TGTGCCAGCAGTTACTCGAGCTCTACGTCTGGCTACACCTTC,CASSYSSSTSGYTF
TRBJ2-5,TRBD2,TRBV5-4,.,TGTGCCACCCAAGTAGCGGGGGGCCAAGAGACCCAGTACTTC,CATQVAGGQETQYF
TRBJ1-2,.,TRBV21-1,.,TGTGCCGGTTTTCTGGCAGGGGGGGGCTACACCTTC,CAGFLAGGGYTF
TRBJ2-3,TRBD2,TRBV7-9,.,TGTGCCAGCAGCTCGGGGGGACCCGGCACAGATACGCAGTATTTT,CASSSGGPGTDTQYF
TRBJ1-5,.,TRBV19,.,TGTGCCAGTAGTTCTGGAGAACCTCCGAGGGGCAATCAGCCCCAGCATTTT,CASSSGEPPRGNQPQHF
TRBJ2-2,.,TRBV29-1,.,TGCAGCTTCCGAACGCATACCGGGACAAACACCGGGGAGCTGTTTTTT,CSFRTHTGTNTGELFF
TRBJ1-1,.,TRBV19,.,TGTGCCAGTAGTTTGATGTACAGGGACACTGAAGCTTTCTTT,CASSLMYRDTEAFF
TRBJ2-3,.,TRBV29-1,.,TGCAGCGTTGAAGGAGGTCAGAGGAGTGCAGATACGCAGTATTTT,CSVEGGQRSADTQYF
TRBJ1-4,TRBD1,TRBV2,.,TGTGCCAGCACCCGCTCGAGACAGGGGAGGGAAAAACTGTTTTTT,CASTRSRQGREKLFF
TRBJ2-3,.,TRBV6-5,once,TGTGCCAGCAGTTACTCTACAGGGATCACAGATACGCAGTATTTT,CASSYSTGITDTQYF
TRBJ1-5,TRBD1,TRBV10-1,few,TGCGCCAGCAGTATCGACAGGGGTCGCAATCAGCCCCAGCATTTT,CASSIDRGRNQPQHF
TRBJ1-4,.,TRBV27,.,TGTGCCAGCAGTTCAACAGGGTGGGATGAAAAACTGTTTTTT,CASSSTGWDEKLFF
TRBJ1-1,.,TRBV28,.,TGTGCCAGCAGTTCCCATCAGGGATTTAATGAAGCTTTCTTT,CASSSHQGFNEAFF
TRBJ1-3,.,TRBV19,.,TGTGCCAGTAGCCTCTCCAGGGCTACTGGAAACACCATATATTTT,CASSLSRATGNTIYF
TRBJ2-5,TRBD2,TRBV19,.,TGTGCCAGTAGTATTACGGCTAGCGGGGAAGAGACCCAGTACTTC,CASSITASGEETQYF
TRBJ2-4,.,TRBV21-1,.,TGTGCCGCCAGGGGAGAGAAGGCCAAAAACATTCAGTACTTC,CAARGEKAKNIQYF
TRBJ2-3,.,TRBV5-5,.,TGTGCCAGCAGAGACAGAACTAGCACAGATACGCAGTATTTT,CASRDRTSTDTQYF